This TCR beta chain was retrieved from a study of blood T cell repertoires in COVID-19. Whole-study context: COVID-19 samples, acute and convalescent, were from the United States, Italy and Spain. PBMCs, B-cell-depleted T cells, or T cells were the source of the cDNA or gDNA that made up the material.

CDR1 WNHNN and CDR2 SYGVQD come from the germline V gene (reference sequence). The ends lost 6 bases at V and 2 bases at J; junction bases unmatched: 9. This CDR3 is built from 15 residues. Clones were sequenced by immunoSEQ multiplex PCR, and TCRdb holds only the in-frame ones, with some missing. The sample consists of some 200,000 clones, about 85% of them appearing once. The chain uses TRBV10-1 and TRBJ1-1; 7 bases are a match to TRBD1. The sample was peripheral blood. This receptor was identified in an elderly woman with active or convalescent COVID-19. The chain's CDR3 is CASRPTDRINTEAFF. The DNA of the CDR3 is TGCGCCAGCAGGCCTACGGACAGGATCAACACTGAAGCTTTCTTT.